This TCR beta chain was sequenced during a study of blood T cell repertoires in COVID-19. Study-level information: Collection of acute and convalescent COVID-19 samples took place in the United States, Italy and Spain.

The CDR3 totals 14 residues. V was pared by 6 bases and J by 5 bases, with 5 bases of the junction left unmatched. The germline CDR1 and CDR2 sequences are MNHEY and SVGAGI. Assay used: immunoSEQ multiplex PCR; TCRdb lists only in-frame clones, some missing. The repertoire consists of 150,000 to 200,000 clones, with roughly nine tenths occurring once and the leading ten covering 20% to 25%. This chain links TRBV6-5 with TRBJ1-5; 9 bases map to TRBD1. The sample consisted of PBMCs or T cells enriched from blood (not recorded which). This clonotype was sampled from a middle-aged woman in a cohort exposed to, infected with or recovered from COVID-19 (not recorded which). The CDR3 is CASRNRDRDQPQHF. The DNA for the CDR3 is TGTGCCAGCAGAAACCGGGACAGGGATCAGCCCCAGCATTTT.